This T cell receptor beta chain was recovered during a study of cytomegalovirus exposure and HLA in healthy donors. The V gene lost 0 bases and the J gene lost 4 bases, with 18 bases spanning the gap. The CDR3 is 17 amino acids. Germline CDR1 reads LNHDA; CDR2 reads SQIVND (reference sequence). This clone was counted between two and nine times. The PCR used 60 Vbeta and 13 Jbeta primers. The repertoire was sequenced with immunoSEQ multiplex PCR; TCRdb's copy has only in-frame clones and lacks some. The sample includes more than 50,000 clones, roughly 74% of them seen just once. The sequence came from a woman between 35 and 50 years old in good health and CMV-seropositive. The rearrangement uses TRBV19 and TRBJ1-2; perhaps TRBD1 as D (5 bases). The sequenced sample consisted of PBMCs. In DNA form, the CDR3 reads TGTGCCAGTAGTATAGACCTCCTTTGGGGCGGCACCTATGGCTACACCTTC. It encodes CASSIDLLWGGTYGYTF.